This T cell receptor beta chain was documented in a study of blood T cell repertoires in COVID-19. Measured with immunoSEQ multiplex PCR; TCRdb has only the in-frame clones, and not every one. The sample lists about 270,000 clones, around 85% occurring once. This clone has a count of ten or more. While infection was still active, Seattle patients were enrolled and then followed longitudinally. CDR3 size: 13 residues. Trimming removed 5 bases from V and 6 bases from J, with 13 bases in between. Germline values: CDR1 KGHDR, CDR2 SFDVKD. Material for sequencing was peripheral blood. The chain employs TRBV24-1 and TRBJ2-7; tentative D call: TRBD1 (5 bases). This clonotype originated in a woman in her 30s with COVID-19, enrolled during active disease. Here the CDR3 reads CATSASSQGEQYF. CDR3 in DNA: TGTGCCACCAGTGCTTCTTCGCAGGGCGAGCAGTACTTC.